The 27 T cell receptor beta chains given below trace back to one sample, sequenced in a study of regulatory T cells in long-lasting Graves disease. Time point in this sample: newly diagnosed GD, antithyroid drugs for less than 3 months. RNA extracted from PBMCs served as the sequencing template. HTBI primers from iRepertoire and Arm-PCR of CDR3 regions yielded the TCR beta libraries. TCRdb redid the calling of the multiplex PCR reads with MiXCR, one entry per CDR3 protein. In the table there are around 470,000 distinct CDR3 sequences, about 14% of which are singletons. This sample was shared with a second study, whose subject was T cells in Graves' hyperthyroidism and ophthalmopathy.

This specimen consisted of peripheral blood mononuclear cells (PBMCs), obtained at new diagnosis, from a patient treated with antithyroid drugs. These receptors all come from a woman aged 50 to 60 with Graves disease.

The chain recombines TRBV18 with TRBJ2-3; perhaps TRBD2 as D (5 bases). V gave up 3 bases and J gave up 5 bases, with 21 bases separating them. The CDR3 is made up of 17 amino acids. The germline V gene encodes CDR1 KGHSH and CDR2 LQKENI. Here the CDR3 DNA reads TGTGCCAGCTCACCGCTTGAGCGAGCGGTAGTTGGAGATACGCAGTATTTT. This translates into CASSPLERAVVGDTQYF.

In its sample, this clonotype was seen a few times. The CDR3 sequence: CSVGVSSYEQYF. In DNA form, the CDR3 reads TGCAGCGTTGGCGTCAGCTCCTACGAGCAGTACTTC. The V call is TRBV29-1, the J call TRBJ2-7; D gene unclear. The germline V and J ends were trimmed by 4 bases and 0 bases, with 7 bases remaining between them. From germline, CDR1 is SQVTM and CDR2 ANQGSEA. This CDR3 is 12 amino acids long.

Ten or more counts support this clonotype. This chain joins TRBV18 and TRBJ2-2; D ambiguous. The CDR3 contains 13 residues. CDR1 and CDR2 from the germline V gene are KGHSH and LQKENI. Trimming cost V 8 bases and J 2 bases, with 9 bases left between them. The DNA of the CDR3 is TGTGCCAGCAGCCCCGGCAACACCGGGGAGCTGTTTTTT. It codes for CASSPGNTGELFF. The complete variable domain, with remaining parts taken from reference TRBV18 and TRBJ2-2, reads NAGVMQNPRHLVRRRGQEARLRCSPMKGHSHVYWYRQLPEEGLKFMVYLQKENIIDESGMPKERFSAEFPKEGPSILRIQQVVRGDSAAYFCASSPGNTGELFFGEGSRLTVL.

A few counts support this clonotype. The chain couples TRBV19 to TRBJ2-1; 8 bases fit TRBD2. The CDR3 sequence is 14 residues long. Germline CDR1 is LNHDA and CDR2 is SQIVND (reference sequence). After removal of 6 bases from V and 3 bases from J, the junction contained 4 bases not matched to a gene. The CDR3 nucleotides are TGTGCCAGTAGGGCCGGGACTAGCTACAATGAGCAGTTCTTC. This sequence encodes CASRAGTSYNEQFF.

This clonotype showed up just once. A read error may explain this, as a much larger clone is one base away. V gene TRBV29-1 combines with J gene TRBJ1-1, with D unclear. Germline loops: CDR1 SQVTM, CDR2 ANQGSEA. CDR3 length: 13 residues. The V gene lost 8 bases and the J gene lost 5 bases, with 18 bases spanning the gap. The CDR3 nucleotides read TGCAGCAGCACCGGGTCTCAAGGAACTGAAGCTTTCTTT. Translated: CSSTGSQGTEAFF.

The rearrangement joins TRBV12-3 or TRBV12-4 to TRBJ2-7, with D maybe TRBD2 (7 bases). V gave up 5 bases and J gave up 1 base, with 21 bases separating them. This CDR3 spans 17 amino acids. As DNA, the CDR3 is TGTGCCAGCAGTCCCGGGACTCCTCGGGGGGCTTCCTACGAGCAGTACTTC. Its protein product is CASSPGTPRGASYEQYF.

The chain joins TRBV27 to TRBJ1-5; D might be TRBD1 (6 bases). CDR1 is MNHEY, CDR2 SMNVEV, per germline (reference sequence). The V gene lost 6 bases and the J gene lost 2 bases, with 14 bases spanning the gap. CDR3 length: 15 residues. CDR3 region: CASSFTGGGNQPQHF. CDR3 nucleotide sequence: TGTGCCAGCAGCTTCACCGGGGGCGGCAATCAGCCCCAGCATTTT.

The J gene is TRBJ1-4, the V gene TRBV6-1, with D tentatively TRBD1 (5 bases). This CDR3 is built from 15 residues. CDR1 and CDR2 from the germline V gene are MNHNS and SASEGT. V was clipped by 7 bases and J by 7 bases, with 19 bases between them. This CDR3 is CASTAWTSGAEKLFF. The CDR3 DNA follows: TGTGCCAGCACAGCGTGGACCTCCGGGGCTGAAAAACTGTTTTTT.

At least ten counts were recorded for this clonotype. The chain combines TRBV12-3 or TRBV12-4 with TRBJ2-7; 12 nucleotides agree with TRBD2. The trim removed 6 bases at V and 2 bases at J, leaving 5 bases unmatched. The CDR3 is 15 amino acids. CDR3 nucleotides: TGTGCCAGCAGAGAAGGACTAGCGGGGCCCTACGAGCAGTACTTC. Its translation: CASREGLAGPYEQYF.

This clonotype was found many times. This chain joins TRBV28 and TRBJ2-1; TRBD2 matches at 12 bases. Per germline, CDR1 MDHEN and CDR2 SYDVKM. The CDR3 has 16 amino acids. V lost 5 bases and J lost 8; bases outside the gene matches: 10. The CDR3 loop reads CASSRPRTSGNDEQFF. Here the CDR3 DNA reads TGTGCCAGCAGTAGACCCCGGACTAGCGGGAACGATGAGCAGTTCTTC.

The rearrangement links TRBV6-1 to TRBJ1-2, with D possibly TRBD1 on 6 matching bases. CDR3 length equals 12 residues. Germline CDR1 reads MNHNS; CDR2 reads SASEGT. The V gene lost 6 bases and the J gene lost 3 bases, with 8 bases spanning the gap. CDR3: CASRRTDYGYTF. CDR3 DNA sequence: TGTGCCAGCAGGCGGACAGACTATGGCTACACCTTC.

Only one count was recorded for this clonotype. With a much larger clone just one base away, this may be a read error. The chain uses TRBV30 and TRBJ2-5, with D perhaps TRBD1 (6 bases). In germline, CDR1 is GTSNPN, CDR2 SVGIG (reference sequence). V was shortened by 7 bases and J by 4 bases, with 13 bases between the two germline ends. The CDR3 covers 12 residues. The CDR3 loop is CASDRNLETQYF. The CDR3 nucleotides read TGTGCCTCGGACAGAAACTTAGAGACCCAGTACTTC.

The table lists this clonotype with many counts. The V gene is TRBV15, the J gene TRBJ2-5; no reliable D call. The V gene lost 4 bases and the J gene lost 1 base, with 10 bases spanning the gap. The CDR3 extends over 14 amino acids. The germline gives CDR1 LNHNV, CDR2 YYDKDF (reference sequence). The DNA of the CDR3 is TGTGCCACCAGCATATCCTCTTCCCAAGAGACCCAGTACTTC. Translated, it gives CATSISSSQETQYF.

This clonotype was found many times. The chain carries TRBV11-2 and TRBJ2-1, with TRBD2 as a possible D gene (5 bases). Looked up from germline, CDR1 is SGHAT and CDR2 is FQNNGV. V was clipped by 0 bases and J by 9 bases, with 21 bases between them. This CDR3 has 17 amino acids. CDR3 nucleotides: TGTGCCAGCAGCTTAGATCTCGGTCTAAGCGGTCCTCCTGAGCAGTTCTTC. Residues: CASSLDLGLSGPPEQFF.

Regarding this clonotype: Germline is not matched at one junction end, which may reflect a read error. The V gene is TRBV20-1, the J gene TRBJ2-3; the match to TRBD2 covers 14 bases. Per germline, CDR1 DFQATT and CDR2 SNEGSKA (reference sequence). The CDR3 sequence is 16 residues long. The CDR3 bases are TGCAGTGCTGACCCCGGGACTAGCGGGAGCACAGATAGGCAGTATTTT. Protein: CSADPGTSGSTDRQYF.

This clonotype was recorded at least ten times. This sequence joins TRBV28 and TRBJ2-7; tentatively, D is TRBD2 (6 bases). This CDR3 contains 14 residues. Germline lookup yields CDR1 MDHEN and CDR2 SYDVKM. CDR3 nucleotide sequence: TGTGGGCCCGTGCCCTGGGGACTTTCCTACGAGCAGTACTTC. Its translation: CGPVPWGLSYEQYF. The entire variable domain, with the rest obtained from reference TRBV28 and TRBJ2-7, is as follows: DVKVTQSSRYLVKRTGEKVFLECVQDMDHENMFWYRQDPGLGLRLIYFSYDVKMKEKGDIPEGYSVSREKKERFSLILESASTNQTSMYLCGPVPWGLSYEQYFGPGTRLTVT.

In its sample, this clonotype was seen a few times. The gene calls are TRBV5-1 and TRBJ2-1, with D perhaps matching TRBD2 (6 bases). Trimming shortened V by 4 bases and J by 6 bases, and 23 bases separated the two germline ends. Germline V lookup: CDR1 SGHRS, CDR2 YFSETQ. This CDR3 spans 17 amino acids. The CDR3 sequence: CASSISPLGGQANEQFF. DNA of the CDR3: TGCGCCAGCAGCATTTCTCCGTTGGGAGGCCAGGCCAATGAGCAGTTCTTC.

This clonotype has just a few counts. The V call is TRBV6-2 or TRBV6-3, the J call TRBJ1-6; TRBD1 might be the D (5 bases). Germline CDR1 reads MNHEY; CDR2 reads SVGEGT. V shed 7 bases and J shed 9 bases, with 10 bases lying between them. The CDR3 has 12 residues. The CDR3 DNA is TGTGCCAGCACCAGGAGGGGTTCACCCCTCCACTTT. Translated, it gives CASTRRGSPLHF.

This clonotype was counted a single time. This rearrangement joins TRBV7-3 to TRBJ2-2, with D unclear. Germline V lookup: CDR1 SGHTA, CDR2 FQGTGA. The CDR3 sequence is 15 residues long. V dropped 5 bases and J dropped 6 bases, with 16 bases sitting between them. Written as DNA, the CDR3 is TGTGCCAGCAGCCCGATGGGTCCTGGAGCCGGGGAGCTGTTTTTT. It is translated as CASSPMGPGAGELFF.

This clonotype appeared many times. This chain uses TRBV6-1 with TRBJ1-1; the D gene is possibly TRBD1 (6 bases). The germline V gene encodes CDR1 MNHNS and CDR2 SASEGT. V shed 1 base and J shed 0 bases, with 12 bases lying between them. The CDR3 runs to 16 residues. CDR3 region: CASSEDRWDMNTEAFF. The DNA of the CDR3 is TGTGCCAGCAGTGAAGATAGGTGGGACATGAACACTGAAGCTTTCTTT.

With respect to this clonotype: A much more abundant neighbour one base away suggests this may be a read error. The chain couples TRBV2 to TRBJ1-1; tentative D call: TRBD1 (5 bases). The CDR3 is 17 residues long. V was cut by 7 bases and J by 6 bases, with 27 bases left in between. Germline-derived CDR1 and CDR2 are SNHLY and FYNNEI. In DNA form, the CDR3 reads TGTGCCAGCAAAAAGGGGCCCGGGACTCCCTGGGGCGCTGAAGCTTTCTTT. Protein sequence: CASKKGPGTPWGAEAFF. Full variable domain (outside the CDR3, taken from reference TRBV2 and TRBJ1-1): EPEVTQTPSHQVTQMGQEVILRCVPISNHLYFYWYRQILGQKVEFLVSFYNNEISEKSEIFDDQFSVERPDGSNFTLKIRSTKLEDSAMYFCASKKGPGTPWGAEAFFGQGTRLTVV.

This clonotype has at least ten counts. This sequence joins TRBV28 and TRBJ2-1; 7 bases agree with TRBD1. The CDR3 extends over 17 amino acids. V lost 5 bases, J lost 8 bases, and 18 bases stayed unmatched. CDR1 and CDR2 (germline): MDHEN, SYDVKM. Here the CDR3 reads CASSLGQVLPYNHEQFF. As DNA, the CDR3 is TGTGCCAGCAGTCTAGGACAGGTTTTGCCTTACAATCATGAGCAGTTCTTC.

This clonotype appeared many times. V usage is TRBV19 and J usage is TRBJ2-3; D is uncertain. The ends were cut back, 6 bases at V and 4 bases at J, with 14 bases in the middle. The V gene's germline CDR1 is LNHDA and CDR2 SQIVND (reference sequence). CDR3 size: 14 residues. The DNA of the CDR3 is TGTGCCAGTAGCCGCCGGGTTTTGGCAGATACGCAGTATTTT. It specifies CASSRRVLADTQYF. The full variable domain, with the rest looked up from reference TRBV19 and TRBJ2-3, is DGGITQSPKYLFRKEGQNVTLSCEQNLNHDAMYWYRQDPGQGLRLIYYSQIVNDFQKGDIAEGYSVSREKKESFPLTVTSAQKNPTAFYLCASSRRVLADTQYFGPGTRLTVL.

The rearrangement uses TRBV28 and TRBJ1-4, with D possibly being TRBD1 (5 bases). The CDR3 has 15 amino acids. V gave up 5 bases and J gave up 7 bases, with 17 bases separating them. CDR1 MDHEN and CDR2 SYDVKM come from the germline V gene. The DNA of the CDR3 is TGTGCCAGCAGTGGGGGTGAGGGCGCGGGTGAAAAACTGTTTTTT. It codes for CASSGGEGAGEKLFF.

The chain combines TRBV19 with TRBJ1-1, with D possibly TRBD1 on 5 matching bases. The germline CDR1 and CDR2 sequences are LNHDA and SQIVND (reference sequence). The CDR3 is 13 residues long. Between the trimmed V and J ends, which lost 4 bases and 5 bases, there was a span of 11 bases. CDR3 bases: TGTGCCAGTAGTAGGGACTTCAAGACTGAAGCTTTCTTT. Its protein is CASSRDFKTEAFF.

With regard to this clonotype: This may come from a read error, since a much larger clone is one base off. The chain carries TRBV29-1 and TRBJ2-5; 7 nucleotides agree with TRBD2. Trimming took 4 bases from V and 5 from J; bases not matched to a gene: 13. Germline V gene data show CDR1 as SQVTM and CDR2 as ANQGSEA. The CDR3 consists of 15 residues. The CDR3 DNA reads TGCAGCGTTGTCCCTGGGGCGGGAGTTGGTGAGACCCAGTACTTC. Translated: CSVVPGAGVGETQYF.

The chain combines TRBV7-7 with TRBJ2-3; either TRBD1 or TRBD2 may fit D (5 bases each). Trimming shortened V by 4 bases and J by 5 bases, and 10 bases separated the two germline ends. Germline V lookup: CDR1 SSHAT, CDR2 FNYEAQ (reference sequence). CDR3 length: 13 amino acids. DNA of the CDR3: TGTGCCAGCAGCTCTGGGGGAGTAGATACGCAGTATTTT. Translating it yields CASSSGGVDTQYF. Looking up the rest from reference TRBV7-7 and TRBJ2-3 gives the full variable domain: GAGVSQSPRYKVTKRGQDVTLRCDPISSHATLYWYQQALGQGPEFLTYFNYEAQPDKSGLPSDRFSAERPEGSISTLTIQRTEQRDSAMYRCASSSGGVDTQYFGPGTRLTVL.